The clone carrying this TCR beta chain was seen more than once but under ten times. Antigen: not known. These data come from a study of cytomegalovirus exposure and HLA in healthy donors. With 60 Vbeta and 13 Jbeta primers, the PCR was carried out. This table comes from immunoSEQ multiplex PCR, and its TCRdb copy is limited to in-frame clones, with some not included. The sample includes around 190,000 clones, roughly 86% seen only once; the top ten take approximately 1.9%. Study observations and caveats: In a later analysis, most CMV-associated TCR beta chains appeared HLA-restricted.

J was trimmed by 6 bases and V by 4 bases; bases with no gene match: 8. Germline V gene sequence: CDR1 SGHRS, CDR2 YFSETQ. The CDR3 totals 16 residues. The clonotype originates from a woman younger than 30 in good health and CMV-seronegative. V and J are TRBV5-1 and TRBJ2-1, with 12 bases matching TRBD2. Sequenced material: PBMCs. The CDR3 bases are TGCGCCAGCAGCCGAGGACTGACTAGCGGGAGCAATGAGCAGTTCTTC. This encodes CASSRGLTSGSNEQFF.